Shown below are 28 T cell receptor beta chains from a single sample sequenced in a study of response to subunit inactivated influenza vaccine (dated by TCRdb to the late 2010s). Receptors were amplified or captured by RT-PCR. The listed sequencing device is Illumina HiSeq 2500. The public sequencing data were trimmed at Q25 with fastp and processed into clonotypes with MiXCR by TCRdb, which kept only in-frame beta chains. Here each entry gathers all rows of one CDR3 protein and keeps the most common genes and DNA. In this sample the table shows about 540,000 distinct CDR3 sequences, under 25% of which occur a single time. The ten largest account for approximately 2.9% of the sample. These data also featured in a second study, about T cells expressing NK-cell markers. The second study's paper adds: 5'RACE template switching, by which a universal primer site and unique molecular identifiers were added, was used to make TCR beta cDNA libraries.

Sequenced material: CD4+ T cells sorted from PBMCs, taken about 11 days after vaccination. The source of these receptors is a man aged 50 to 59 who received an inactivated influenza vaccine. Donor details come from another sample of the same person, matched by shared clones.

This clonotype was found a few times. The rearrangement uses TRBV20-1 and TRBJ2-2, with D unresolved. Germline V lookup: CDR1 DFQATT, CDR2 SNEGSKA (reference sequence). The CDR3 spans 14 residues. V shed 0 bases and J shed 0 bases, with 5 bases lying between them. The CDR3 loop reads CSARDGSNTGELFF. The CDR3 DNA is TGCAGTGCTAGAGATGGGTCGAACACCGGGGAGCTGTTTTTT.

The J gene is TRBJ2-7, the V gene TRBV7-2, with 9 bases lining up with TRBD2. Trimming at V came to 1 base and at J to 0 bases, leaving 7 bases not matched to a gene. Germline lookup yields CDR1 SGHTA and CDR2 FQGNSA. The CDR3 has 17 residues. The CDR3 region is CASSLGVQRGASYEQYF. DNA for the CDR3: TGTGCCAGCAGCTTAGGAGTCCAGCGGGGGGCCTCCTACGAGCAGTACTTC.

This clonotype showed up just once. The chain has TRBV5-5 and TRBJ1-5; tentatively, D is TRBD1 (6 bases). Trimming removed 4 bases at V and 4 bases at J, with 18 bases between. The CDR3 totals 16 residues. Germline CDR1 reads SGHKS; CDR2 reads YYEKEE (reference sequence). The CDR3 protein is CASSMSPGAGNQPQHF. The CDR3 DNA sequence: TGTGCCAGCAGCATGTCTCCGGGGGCTGGGAATCAGCCCCAGCATTTT.

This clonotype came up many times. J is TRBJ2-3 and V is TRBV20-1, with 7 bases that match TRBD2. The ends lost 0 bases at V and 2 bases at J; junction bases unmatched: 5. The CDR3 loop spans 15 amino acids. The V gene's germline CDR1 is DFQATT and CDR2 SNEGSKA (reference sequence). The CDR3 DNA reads TGCAGTGCTAGAGATGGGACTAAATCCACAGATACGCAGTATTTT. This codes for CSARDGTKSTDTQYF.

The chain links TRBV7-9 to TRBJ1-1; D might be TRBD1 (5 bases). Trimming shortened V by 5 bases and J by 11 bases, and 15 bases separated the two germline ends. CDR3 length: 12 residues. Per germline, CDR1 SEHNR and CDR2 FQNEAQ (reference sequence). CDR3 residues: CASSQPGGRAFF. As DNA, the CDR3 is TGTGCCAGCAGCCAACCGGGGGGTAGGGCTTTCTTT.

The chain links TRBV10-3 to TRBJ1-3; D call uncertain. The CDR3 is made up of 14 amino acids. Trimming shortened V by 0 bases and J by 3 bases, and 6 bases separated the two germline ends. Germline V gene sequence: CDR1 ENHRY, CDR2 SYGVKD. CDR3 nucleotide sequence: TGTGCCATCAGTGAGTCGACCTTTGGAAACACCATATATTTT. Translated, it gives CAISESTFGNTIYF.

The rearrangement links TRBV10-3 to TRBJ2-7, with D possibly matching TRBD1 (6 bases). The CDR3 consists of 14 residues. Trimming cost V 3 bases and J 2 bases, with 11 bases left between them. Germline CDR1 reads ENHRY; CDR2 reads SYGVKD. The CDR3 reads CAISDHRDPYEQYF. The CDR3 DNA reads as TGTGCCATCAGTGACCACAGGGACCCCTACGAGCAGTACTTC.

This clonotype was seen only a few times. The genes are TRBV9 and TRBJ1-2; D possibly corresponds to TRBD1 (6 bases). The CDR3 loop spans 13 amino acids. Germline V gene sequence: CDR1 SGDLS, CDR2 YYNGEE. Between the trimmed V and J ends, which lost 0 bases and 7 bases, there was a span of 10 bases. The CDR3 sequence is CASSVEQGFGYTF. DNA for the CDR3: TGTGCCAGCAGCGTAGAACAGGGCTTTGGCTACACCTTC.

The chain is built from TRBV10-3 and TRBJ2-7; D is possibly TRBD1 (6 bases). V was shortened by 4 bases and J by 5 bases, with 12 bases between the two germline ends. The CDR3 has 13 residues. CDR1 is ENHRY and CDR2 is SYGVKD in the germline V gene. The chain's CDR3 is CAISGSGDHEQYF. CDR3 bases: TGTGCCATCAGTGGTTCAGGGGACCACGAGCAGTACTTC.

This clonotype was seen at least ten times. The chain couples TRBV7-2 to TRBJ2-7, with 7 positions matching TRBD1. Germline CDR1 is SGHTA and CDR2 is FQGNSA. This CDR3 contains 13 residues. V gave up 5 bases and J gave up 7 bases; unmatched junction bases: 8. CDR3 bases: TGTGCCAGCAGCCTCAGACAGGGTCGGGAGCAGTACTTC. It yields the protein CASSLRQGREQYF.

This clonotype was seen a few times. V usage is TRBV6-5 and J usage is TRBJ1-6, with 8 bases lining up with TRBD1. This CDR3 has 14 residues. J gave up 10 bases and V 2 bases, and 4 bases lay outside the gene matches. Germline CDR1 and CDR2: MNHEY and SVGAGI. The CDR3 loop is CASSYGRGRSPLHF. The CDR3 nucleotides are TGTGCCAGCAGTTACGGCAGGGGGCGGTCACCCCTCCACTTT.

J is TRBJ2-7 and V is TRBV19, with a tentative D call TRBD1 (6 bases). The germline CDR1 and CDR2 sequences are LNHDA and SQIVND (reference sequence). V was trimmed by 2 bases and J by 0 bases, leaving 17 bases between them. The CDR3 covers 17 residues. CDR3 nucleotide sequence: TGTGCCAGTAGTATAAGCACTGGACAGACGAGCTCCTACGAGCAGTACTTC. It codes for CASSISTGQTSSYEQYF.

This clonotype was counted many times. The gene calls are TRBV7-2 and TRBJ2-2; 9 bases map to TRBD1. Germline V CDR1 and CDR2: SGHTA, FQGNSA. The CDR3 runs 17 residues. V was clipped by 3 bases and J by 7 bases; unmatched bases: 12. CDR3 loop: CASSFKGGTGSGGELFF. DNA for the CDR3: TGTGCCAGCAGCTTTAAGGGCGGGACAGGGTCTGGCGGGGAGCTGTTTTTT. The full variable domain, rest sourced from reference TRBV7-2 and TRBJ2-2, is GAGVSQSPSNKVTEKGKDVELRCDPISGHTALYWYRQSLGQGLEFLIYFQGNSAPDKSGLPSDRFSAERTGGSVSTLTIQRTQQEDSAVYLCASSFKGGTGSGGELFFGEGSRLTVL.

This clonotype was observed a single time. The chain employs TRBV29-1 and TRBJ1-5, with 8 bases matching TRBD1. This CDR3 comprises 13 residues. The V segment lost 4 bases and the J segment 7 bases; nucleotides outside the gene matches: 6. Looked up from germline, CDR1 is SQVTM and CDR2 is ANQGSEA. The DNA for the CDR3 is TGCAGCGTTGGCCAGGGGGCGGGCCAGCCCCAGCATTTT. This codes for CSVGQGAGQPQHF. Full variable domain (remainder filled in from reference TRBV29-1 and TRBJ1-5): SAVISQKPSRDICQRGTSLTIQCQVDSQVTMMFWYRQQPGQSLTLIATANQGSEATYESGFVIDKFPISRPNLTFSTLTVSNMSPEDSSIYLCSVGQGAGQPQHFGDGTRLSIL.

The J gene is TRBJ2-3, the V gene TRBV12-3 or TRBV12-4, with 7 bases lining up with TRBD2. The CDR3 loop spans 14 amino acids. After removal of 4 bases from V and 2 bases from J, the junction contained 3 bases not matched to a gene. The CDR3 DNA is TGTGCCAGCAGTTGGCTAGCGGCCACAGATACGCAGTATTTT. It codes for CASSWLAATDTQYF.

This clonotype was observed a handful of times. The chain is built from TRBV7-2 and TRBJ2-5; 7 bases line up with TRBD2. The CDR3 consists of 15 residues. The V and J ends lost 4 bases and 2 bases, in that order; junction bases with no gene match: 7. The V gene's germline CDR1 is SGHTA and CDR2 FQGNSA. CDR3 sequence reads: CASSYLAAVQETQYF. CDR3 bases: TGTGCCAGCAGCTATCTAGCGGCGGTTCAAGAGACCCAGTACTTC.

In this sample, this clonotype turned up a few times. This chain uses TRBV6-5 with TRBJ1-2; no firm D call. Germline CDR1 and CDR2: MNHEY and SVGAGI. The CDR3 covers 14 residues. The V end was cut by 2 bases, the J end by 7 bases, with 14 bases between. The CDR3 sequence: CASSYGQASRGYTF. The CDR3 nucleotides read TGTGCCAGCAGTTACGGCCAGGCCTCCCGTGGCTACACCTTC.

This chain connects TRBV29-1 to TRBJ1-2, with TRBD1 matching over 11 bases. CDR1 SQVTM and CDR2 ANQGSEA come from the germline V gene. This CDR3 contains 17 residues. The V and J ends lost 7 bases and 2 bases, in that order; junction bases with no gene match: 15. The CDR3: CSGGPDRGQALNYGYTF. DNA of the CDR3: TGCAGCGGTGGTCCGGACAGGGGGCAGGCTTTAAACTATGGCTACACCTTC.

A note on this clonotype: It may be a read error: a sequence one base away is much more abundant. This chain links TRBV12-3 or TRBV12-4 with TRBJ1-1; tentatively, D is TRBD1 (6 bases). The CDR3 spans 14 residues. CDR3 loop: CVSSVGQRNTEAFF. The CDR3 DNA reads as TGTGTCAGCAGTGTAGGACAGAGGAACACTGAAGCTTTCTTT.

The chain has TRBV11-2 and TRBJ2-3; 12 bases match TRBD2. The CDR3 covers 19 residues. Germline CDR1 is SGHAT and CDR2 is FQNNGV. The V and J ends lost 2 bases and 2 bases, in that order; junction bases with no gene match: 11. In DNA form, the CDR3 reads TGTGCCAGCAGCTTAAAACTTACTAGCGGGGGGCGACCCACAGATACGCAGTATTTT. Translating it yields CASSLKLTSGGRPTDTQYF.

The CDR3 is CASTSSQAGTDTQYF. The CDR3 coding sequence is TGTGCCAGTACCTCTTCGCAGGCCGGCACAGATACGCAGTATTTT. The chain is built from TRBV19 and TRBJ2-3; D unresolved. Germline CDR1 and CDR2: LNHDA and SQIVND (reference sequence). This CDR3 spans 15 amino acids. V was cut by 7 bases and J by 1 base, with 15 bases left in between.

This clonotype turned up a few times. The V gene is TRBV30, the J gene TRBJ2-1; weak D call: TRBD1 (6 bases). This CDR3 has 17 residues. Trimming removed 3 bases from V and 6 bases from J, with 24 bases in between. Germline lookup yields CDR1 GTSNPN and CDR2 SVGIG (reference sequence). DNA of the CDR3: TGTGCCTGGAGCGCCACGAAGGGGCAGGGGAAGAGCAATGAGCAGTTCTTC. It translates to CAWSATKGQGKSNEQFF.

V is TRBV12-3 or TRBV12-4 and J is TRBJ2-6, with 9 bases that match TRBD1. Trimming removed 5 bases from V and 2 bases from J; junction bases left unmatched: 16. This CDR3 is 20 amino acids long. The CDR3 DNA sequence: TGTGCCAGCAGTATCGGTAGAACAGGGGGCCATAAGACTGGGGCCAACGTCCTGACTTTC. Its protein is CASSIGRTGGHKTGANVLTF.

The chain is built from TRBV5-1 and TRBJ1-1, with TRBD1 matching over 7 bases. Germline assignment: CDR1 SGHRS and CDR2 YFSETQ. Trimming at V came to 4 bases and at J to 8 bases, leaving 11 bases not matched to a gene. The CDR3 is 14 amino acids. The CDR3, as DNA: TGCGCCAGCAGCCCCGTTCCTCCGGGACAGGAAGCTTTCTTT. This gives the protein CASSPVPPGQEAFF.

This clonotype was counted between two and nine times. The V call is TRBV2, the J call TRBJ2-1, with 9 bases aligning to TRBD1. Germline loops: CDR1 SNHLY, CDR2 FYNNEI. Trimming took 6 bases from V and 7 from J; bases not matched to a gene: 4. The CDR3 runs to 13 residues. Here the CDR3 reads CASRGQGGNEQFF. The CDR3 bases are TGTGCCAGCAGGGGACAGGGTGGGAATGAGCAGTTCTTC.

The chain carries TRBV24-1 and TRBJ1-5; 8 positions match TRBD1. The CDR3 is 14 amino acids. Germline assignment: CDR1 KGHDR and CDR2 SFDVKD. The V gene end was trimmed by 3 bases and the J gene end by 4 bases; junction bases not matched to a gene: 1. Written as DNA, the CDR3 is TGTGCCACCAGTGATAGACAGGGGAATCAGCCCCAGCATTTT. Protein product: CATSDRQGNQPQHF.

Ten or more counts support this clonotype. The CDR3 region has the DNA TGTGCCAGCAGGACACCCTCCTATAATTCACCCCTCCACTTT. It encodes CASRTPSYNSPLHF. This chain connects TRBV27 to TRBJ1-6; no firm D call. Between the trimmed V and J ends, which lost 6 bases and 0 bases, there was a span of 6 bases. CDR3 length equals 14 residues. Germline lookup yields CDR1 MNHEY and CDR2 SMNVEV (reference sequence).

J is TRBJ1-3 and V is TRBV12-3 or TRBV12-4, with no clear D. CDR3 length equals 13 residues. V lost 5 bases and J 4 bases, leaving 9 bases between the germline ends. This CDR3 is CASSSTGGNTIYF. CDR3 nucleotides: TGTGCCAGCAGTAGTACGGGCGGAAACACCATATATTTT.